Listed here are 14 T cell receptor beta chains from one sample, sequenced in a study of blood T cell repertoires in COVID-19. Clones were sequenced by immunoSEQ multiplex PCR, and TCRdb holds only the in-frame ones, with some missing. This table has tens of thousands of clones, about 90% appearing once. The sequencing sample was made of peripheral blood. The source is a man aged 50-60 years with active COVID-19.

DNA of the CDR3: TGCGCCAGCAGCTTGGACAGGGCCTTGAACACTGAAGCTTTCTTT. Its translation is CASSLDRALNTEAFF. The V call is TRBV5-1, the J call TRBJ1-1, with a tentative D call TRBD1 (6 bases). CDR3 length: 15 amino acids. From germline, CDR1 is SGHRS and CDR2 YFSETQ. Trimming removed 0 bases at V and 0 bases at J, with 9 bases between.

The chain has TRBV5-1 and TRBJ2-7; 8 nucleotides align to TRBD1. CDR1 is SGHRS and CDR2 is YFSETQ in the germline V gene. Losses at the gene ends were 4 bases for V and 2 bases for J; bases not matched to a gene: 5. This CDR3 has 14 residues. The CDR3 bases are TGCGCCAGCAGCCGGGACAGGACCACCTACGAGCAGTACTTC. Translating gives CASSRDRTTYEQYF. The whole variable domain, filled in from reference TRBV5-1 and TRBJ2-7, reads KAGVTQTPRYLIKTRGQQVTLSCSPISGHRSVSWYQQTPGQGLQFLFEYFSETQRNKGNFPGRFSGRQFSNSRSEMNVSTLELGDSALYLCASSRDRTTYEQYFGPGTRLTVT.

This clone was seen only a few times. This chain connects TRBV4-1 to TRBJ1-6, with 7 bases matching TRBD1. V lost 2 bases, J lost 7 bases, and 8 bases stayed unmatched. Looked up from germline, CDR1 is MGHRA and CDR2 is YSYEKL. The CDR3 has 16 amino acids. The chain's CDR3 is CASSQPDRWSNSPLHF. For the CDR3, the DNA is TGCGCCAGCAGCCAACCGGACAGGTGGTCCAATTCACCCCTCCACTTT.

CDR3 protein: CASSKRLAGDTDTQYF. The CDR3 DNA sequence: TGTGCCAGTAGTAAGCGACTAGCGGGAGACACAGATACGCAGTATTTT. This chain links TRBV19 with TRBJ2-3; TRBD2 agrees at 12 bases. Germline assignment: CDR1 LNHDA and CDR2 SQIVND (reference sequence). The CDR3 has 16 residues. After removal of 4 bases from V and 2 bases from J, the junction contained 4 bases not matched to a gene.

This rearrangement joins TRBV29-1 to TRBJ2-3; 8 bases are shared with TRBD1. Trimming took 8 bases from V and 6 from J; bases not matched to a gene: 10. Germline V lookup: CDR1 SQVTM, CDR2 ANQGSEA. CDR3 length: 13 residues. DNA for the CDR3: TGCAGCTTATGGACAGGGCTTGTTGATACGCAGTATTTT. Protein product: CSLWTGLVDTQYF.

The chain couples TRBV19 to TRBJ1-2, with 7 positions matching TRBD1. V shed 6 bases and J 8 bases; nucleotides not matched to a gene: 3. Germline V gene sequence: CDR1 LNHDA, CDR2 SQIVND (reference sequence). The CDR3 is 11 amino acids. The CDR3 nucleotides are TGTGCCAGTAGCCGAGGGGGCGGCTACACCTTC. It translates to CASSRGGGYTF.

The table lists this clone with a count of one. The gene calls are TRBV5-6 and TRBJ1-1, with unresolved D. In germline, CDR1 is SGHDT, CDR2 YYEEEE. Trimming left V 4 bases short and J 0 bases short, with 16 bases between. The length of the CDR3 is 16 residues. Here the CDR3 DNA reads TGTGCCAGCAGCCACCGGTCGTATGTCCTGAACACTGAAGCTTTCTTT. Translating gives CASSHRSYVLNTEAFF.

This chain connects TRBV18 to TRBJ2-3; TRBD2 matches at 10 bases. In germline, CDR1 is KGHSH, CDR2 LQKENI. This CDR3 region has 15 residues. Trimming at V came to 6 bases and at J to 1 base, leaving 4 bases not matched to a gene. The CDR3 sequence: CASSRGTSGTDTQYF. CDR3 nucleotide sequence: TGTGCCAGCTCGCGCGGGACTAGCGGCACAGATACGCAGTATTTT.

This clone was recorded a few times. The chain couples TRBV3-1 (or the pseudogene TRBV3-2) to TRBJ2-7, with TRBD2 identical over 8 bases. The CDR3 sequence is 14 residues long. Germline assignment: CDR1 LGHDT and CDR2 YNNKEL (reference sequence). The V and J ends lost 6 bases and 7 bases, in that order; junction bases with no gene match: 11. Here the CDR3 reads CASSAGAGDREQYF. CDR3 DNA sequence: TGTGCCAGCAGTGCGGGAGCGGGAGATCGGGAGCAGTACTTC.

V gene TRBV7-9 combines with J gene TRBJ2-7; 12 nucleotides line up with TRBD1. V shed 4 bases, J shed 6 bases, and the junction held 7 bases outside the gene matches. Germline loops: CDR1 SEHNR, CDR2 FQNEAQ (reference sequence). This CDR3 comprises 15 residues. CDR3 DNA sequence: TGTGCCAGCAGCTCGGGACAGGGGGCGTTCGCCGAGCAGTACTTC. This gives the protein CASSSGQGAFAEQYF. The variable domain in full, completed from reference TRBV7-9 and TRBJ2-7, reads DTGVSQNPRHKITKRGQNVTFRCDPISEHNRLYWYRQTLGQGPEFLTYFQNEAQLEKSRLLSDRFSAERPKGSFSTLEIQRTEQGDSAMYLCASSSGQGAFAEQYFGPGTRLTVT.

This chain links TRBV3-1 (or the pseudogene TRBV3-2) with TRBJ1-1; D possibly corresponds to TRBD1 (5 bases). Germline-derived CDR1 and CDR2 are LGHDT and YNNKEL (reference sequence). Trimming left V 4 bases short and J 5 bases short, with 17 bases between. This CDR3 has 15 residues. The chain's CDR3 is CASSRRGEGVTEAFF. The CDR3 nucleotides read TGTGCCAGCAGCCGTCGAGGGGAGGGAGTGACTGAAGCTTTCTTT.

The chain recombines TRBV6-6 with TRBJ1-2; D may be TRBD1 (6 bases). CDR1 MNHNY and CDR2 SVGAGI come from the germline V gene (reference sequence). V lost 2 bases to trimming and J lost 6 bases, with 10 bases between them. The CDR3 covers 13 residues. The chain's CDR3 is CASSYGTRNGYTF. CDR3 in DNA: TGTGCCAGCAGTTACGGGACACGGAATGGCTACACCTTC.

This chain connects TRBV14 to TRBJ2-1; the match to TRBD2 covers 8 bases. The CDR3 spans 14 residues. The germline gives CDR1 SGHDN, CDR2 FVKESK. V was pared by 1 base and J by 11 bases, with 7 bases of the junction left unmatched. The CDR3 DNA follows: TGTGCCAGCAGCCAAGCGATAAGCGGGAGTAAGCAGTTCTTC. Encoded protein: CASSQAISGSKQFF.

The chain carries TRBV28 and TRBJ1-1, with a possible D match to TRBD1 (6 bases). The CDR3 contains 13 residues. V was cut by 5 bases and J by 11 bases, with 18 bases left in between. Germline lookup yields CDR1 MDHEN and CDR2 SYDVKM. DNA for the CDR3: TGTGCCAGCAGTCTACAGGGTGGGGCTTGGGCTTTCTTT. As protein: CASSLQGGAWAFF. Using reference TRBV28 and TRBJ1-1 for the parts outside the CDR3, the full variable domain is DVKVTQSSRYLVKRTGEKVFLECVQDMDHENMFWYRQDPGLGLRLIYFSYDVKMKEKGDIPEGYSVSREKKERFSLILESASTNQTSMYLCASSLQGGAWAFFGQGTRLTVV.